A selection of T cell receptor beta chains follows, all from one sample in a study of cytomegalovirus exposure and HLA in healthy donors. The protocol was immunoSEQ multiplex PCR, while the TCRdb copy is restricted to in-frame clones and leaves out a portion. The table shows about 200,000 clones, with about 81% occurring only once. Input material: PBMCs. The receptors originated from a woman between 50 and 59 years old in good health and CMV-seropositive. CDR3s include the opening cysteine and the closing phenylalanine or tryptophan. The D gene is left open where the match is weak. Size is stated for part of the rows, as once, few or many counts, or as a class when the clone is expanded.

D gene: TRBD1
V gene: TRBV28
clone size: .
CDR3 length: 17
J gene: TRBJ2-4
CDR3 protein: CASSFGGQGFGKNIQYF
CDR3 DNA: TGTGCCAGCAGTTTTGGGGGACAGGGTTTCGGCAAAAACATTCAGTACTTC

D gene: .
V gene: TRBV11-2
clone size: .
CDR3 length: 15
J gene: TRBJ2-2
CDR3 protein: CASSLRRGWTGELFF
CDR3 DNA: TGTGCCAGCAGCTTAAGGAGGGGATGGACCGGGGAGCTGTTTTTT

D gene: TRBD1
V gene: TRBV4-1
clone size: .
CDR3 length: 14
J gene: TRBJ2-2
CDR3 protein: CATRQGSNTGELFF
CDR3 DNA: TGCGCCACCCGACAGGGCTCGAACACCGGGGAGCTGTTTTTT

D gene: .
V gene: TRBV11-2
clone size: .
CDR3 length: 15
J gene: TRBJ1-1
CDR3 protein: CASSLGSGAGSSAFF
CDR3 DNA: TGTGCCAGCAGCTTAGGTTCTGGTGCAGGAAGCTCGGCTTTCTTT

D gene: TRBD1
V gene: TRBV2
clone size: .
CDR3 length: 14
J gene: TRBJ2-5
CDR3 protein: CASSERTGQETQYF
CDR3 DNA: TGTGCCAGCAGTGAGAGGACAGGGCAGGAGACCCAGTACTTC

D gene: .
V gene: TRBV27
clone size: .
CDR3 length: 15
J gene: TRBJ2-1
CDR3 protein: CASSLSARLGNEQFF
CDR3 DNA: TGTGCCAGCAGTTTATCGGCCCGACTGGGCAATGAGCAGTTCTTC

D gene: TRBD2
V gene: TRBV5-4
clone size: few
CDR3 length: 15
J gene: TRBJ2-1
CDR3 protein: CASKQGVAGESEQFF
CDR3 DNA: TGTGCCAGCAAACAGGGAGTAGCGGGAGAGAGTGAGCAGTTCTTC

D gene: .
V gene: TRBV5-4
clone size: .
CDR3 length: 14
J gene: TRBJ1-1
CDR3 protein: CASSLVGTDTEAFF
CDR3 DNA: TGTGCCAGCAGCTTGGTCGGGACTGATACTGAAGCTTTCTTT

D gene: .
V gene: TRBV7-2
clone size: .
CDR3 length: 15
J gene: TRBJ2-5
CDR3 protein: CASSPEGTLQETQYF
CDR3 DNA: TGTGCCAGCAGCCCAGAAGGGACACTCCAAGAGACCCAGTACTTC

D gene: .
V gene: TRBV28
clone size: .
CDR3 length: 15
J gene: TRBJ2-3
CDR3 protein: CASSFWVPIGGTQYF
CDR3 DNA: TGTGCCAGCAGCTTTTGGGTCCCCATAGGGGGTACGCAGTATTTT

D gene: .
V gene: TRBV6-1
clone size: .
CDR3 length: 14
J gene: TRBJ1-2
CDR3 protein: CASSESRQFYGYTF
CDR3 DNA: TGTGCCAGCAGTGAATCGAGGCAGTTCTATGGCTACACCTTC

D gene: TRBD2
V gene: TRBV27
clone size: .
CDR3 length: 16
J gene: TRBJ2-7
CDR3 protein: CASSSLTSGSNYEQYF
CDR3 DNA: TGTGCCAGCAGTTCGCTTACTAGCGGGAGTAACTACGAGCAGTACTTC

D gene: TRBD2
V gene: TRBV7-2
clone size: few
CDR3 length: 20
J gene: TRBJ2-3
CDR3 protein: CASSLATGGTLAGDTDTQYF
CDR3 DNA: TGTGCCAGCAGCTTAGCCACCGGGGGGACTCTAGCGGGGGACACAGATACGCAGTATTTT

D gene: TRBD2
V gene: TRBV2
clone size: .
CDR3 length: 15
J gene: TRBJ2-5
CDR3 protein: CASSDPGGAEEAQYF
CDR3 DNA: TGTGCCAGCAGTGACCCCGGGGGGGCCGAAGAAGCCCAGTACTTC

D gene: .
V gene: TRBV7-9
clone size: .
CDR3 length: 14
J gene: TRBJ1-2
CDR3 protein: CASSLASGIDGYTF
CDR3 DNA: TGTGCCAGCAGCTTAGCTAGCGGCATAGACGGCTACACCTTC

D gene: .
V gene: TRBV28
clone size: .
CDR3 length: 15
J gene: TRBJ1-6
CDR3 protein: CASSPPGQGESPLHF
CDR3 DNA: TGTGCCAGCAGTCCCCCTGGGCAGGGTGAATCACCCCTCCACTTT

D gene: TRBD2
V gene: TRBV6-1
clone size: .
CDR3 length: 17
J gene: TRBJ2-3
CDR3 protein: CASSDGTSGRWIDTQYF
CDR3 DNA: TGTGCCAGCAGTGATGGGACTAGCGGGAGATGGATAGATACGCAGTATTTT

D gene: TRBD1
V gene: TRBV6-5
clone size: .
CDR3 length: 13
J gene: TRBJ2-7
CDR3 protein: CASSPGTADEQYF
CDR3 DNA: TGTGCCAGCAGCCCCGGGACAGCTGACGAGCAGTACTTC

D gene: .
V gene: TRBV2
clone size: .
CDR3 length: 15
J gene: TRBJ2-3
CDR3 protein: CASTTKGGSTDTQYF
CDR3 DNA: TGTGCCAGCACCACCAAGGGGGGGAGCACAGATACGCAGTATTTT

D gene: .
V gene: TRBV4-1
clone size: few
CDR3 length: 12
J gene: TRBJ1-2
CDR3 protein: CASSQVGVREVF
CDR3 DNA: TGCGCCAGCAGCCAAGTCGGGGTTCGGGAGGTCTTC

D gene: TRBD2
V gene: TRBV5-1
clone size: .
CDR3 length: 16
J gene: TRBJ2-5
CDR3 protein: CASSLAGRGGQETQYF
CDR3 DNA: TGCGCCAGCAGCTTGGCAGGGCGGGGGGGACAAGAGACCCAGTACTTC

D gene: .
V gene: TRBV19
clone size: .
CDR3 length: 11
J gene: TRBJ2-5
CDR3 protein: CASSKTGTQYF
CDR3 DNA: TGTGCCAGTAGTAAAACCGGGACCCAGTACTTC

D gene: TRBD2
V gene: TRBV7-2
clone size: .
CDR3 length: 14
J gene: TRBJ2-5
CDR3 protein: CASSPRTSVETQYF
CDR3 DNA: TGTGCCAGCAGCCCTCGGACTAGCGTGGAGACCCAGTACTTC

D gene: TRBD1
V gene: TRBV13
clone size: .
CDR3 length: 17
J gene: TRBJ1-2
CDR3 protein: CASSLDRDRGRSYGYTF
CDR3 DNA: TGTGCCAGCAGCTTAGACCGGGACAGGGGGCGTAGCTATGGCTACACCTTC

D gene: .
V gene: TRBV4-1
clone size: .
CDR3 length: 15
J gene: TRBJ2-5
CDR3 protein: CASSQAFGQRQTQYF
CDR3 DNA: TGCGCCAGCAGCCAAGCATTTGGACAGAGGCAGACCCAGTACTTC

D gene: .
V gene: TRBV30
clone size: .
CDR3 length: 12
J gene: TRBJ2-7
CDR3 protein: CAWSNGVNEQYF
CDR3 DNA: TGTGCCTGGAGTAACGGGGTCAACGAGCAGTACTTC

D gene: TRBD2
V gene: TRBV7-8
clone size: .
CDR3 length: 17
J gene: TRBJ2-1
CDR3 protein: CASSLSGWTSGHNEQFF
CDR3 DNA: TGTGCCAGCAGCTTAAGTGGCTGGACTAGCGGGCACAATGAGCAGTTCTTC

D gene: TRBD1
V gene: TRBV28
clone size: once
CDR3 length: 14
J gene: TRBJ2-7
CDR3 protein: CASRLSQGSYEQYF
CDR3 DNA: TGTGCCAGCAGACTTTCACAGGGGTCCTACGAGCAGTACTTC

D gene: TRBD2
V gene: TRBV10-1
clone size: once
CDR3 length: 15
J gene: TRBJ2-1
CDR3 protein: CASSGSRENWNEQFF
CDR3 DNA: TGCGCCAGCAGTGGTTCGCGGGAGAACTGGAATGAGCAGTTCTTC

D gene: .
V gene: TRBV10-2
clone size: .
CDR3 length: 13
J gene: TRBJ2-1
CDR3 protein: CATRGGAYNEQFF
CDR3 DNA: TGCGCCACCAGGGGGGGGGCCTACAATGAGCAGTTCTTC

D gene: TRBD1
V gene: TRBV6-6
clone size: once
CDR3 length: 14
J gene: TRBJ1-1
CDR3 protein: CASSPGQVGTEAFF
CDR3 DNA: TGTGCCAGCAGTCCCGGACAGGTTGGAACTGAAGCTTTCTTT

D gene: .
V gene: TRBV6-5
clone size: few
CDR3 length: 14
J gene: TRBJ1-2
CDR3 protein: CASSYTGLNYGYTF
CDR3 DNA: TGTGCCAGCAGTTACACGGGGTTAAACTATGGCTACACCTTC

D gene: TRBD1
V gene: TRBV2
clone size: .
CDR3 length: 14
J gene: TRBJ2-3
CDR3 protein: CASSRQGKADTQYF
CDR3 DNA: TGTGCCAGCAGCAGACAGGGGAAAGCAGATACGCAGTATTTT

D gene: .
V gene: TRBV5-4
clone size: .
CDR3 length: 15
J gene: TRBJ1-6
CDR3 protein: CASSLRGSYNSPLHF
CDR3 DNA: TGTGCCAGCAGCTTGCGGGGTTCCTATAATTCACCCCTCCACTTT

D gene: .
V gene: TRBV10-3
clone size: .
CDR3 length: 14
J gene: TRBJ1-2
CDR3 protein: CAISANSGGYGYTF
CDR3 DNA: TGTGCCATCAGTGCTAACAGTGGGGGGTATGGCTACACCTTC

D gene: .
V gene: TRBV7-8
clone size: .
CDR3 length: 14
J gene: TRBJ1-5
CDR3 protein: CASSLQGMAQPQHF
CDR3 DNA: TGTGCCAGCAGCTTACAGGGGATGGCGCAGCCCCAGCATTTT

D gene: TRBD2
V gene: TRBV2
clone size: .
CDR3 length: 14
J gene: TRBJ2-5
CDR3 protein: CASSGLAGVETQYF
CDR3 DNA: TGTGCCAGCAGCGGGCTAGCGGGGGTGGAGACCCAGTACTTC

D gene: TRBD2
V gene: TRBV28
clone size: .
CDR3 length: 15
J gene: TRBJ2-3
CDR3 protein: CASSLISGGADTQYF
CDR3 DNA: TGTGCCAGCAGCCTAATTAGCGGGGGGGCAGATACGCAGTATTTT

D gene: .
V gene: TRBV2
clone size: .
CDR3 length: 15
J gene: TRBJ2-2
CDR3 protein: CASSFKQGYTGELFF
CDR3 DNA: TGTGCCAGCAGTTTCAAACAGGGTTACACCGGGGAGCTGTTTTTT

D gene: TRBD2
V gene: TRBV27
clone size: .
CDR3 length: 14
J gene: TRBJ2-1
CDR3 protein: CASATERGDNEQFF
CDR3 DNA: TGTGCCAGTGCTACTGAGCGGGGGGACAATGAGCAGTTCTTC

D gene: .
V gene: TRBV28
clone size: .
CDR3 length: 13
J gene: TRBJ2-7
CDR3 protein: CASSSPQGYEQYF
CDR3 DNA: TGTGCCAGCAGTTCGCCCCAGGGTTACGAGCAGTACTTC

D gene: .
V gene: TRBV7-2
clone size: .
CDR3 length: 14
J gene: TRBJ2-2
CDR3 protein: CASSFGSQNGELFF
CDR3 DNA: TGTGCCAGCAGCTTTGGTAGCCAGAACGGGGAGCTGTTTTTT

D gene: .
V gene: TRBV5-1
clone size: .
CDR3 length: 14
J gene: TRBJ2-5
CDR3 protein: CASSLQGPQETQYF
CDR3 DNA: TGCGCCAGCAGCCTTCAGGGGCCTCAAGAGACCCAGTACTTC

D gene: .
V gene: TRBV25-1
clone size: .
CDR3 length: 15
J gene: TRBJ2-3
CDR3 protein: CASTTGTPPTDTQYF
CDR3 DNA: TGTGCCAGCACCACCGGGACACCCCCCACAGATACGCAGTATTTT

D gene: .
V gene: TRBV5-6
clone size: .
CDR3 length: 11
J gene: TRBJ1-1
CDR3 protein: CASSLNTEAFF
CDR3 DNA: TGTGCCAGCAGTTTAAACACTGAAGCTTTCTTT

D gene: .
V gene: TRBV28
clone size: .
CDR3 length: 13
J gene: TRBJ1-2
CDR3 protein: CASRAGENYGYTF
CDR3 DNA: TGTGCCAGCAGGGCGGGAGAGAACTATGGCTACACCTTC